These 25 T cell receptor beta chains share one sample of origin, sequenced in a study of beta chain features in type 1 diabetes. cDNA synthesis used the whole RNA isolate, giving expressed TCRB sequences. Produced via immunoSEQ multiplex PCR; TCRdb's table is partial and in-frame only. The sample holds hundreds of thousands of clones; about 32% are singletons and the top ten take 0.05% to 0.065%. The sequenced sample consisted of naive CD4+ T cells from blood. The receptors shown here come from a man aged 18 to 30 in good health.

This clone was picked up a small number of times. V gene TRBV28 combines with J gene TRBJ2-5; 7 nucleotides align to TRBD2. CDR3 size: 14 residues. The germline gives CDR1 MDHEN, CDR2 SYDVKM. Trimming took 6 bases from V and 1 from J; bases not matched to a gene: 5. The CDR3 DNA reads TGTGCCAGCAGCACCGGGACTACCCAAGAGACCCAGTACTTC. Translation: CASSTGTTQETQYF.

CDR3 in amino acids: CAWSLEVNTEAFF. The CDR3 DNA sequence: TGTGCCTGGAGTCTAGAGGTGAACACTGAAGCTTTCTTT. The genes are TRBV30 and TRBJ1-1; D remains ambiguous. The CDR3 has 13 residues. Germline values: CDR1 GTSNPN, CDR2 SVGIG (reference sequence). With 2 bases removed from V and 0 bases from J, the gap between germline ends came to 7 bases.

Only a few counts were recorded for this clone. The genes are TRBV9 and TRBJ2-1; 9 nucleotides line up with TRBD2. This CDR3 has 15 amino acids. Germline trimming cut 4 bases from V and 7 bases from J; bases unmatched to any gene: 9. Germline V gives CDR1 SGDLS, CDR2 YYNGEE. The CDR3 sequence is CASSRAGSGGNEQFF. CDR3 sequence (DNA): TGTGCCAGCAGCCGGGCGGGTAGCGGGGGAAATGAGCAGTTCTTC.

This clone showed up just a few times. The chain combines TRBV19 with TRBJ2-1, with TRBD2 identical over 9 bases. The CDR3 sequence is 15 residues long. The germline CDR1 and CDR2 sequences are LNHDA and SQIVND (reference sequence). V shed 5 bases, J shed 11 bases, and the junction held 13 bases outside the gene matches. CDR3 region: CASSSAGGPLPQQFF. The DNA of the CDR3 is TGTGCCAGTAGTTCAGCGGGAGGCCCGCTCCCCCAGCAGTTCTTC. Full variable domain (remainder filled in from reference TRBV19 and TRBJ2-1): DGGITQSPKYLFRKEGQNVTLSCEQNLNHDAMYWYRQDPGQGLRLIYYSQIVNDFQKGDIAEGYSVSREKKESFPLTVTSAQKNPTAFYLCASSSAGGPLPQQFFGPGTRLTVL.

In its sample, this clone was seen a few times. The rearrangement links TRBV15 to TRBJ1-1, with a tentative D call TRBD1 (5 bases). Per the germline V gene, CDR1 is LNHNV and CDR2 is YYDKDF (reference sequence). V was shortened by 0 bases and J by 10 bases, with 12 bases between the two germline ends. The length of the CDR3 is 13 residues. CDR3 nucleotide sequence: TGTGCCACCAGCAGAGATCTGGGGCAGGGAGCTTTCTTT. Its protein product is CATSRDLGQGAFF.

This clone was recorded a few times. The chain recombines TRBV9 with TRBJ2-7, with 9 bases fitting TRBD1. V trimming: 2 bases; J trimming: 6 bases; junction bases outside the gene matches: 3. This CDR3 region has 13 residues. Germline V gene sequence: CDR1 SGDLS, CDR2 YYNGEE. CDR3 sequence: CASSVGQGGEQYF. DNA of the CDR3: TGTGCCAGCAGCGTGGGACAGGGAGGCGAGCAGTACTTC.

The CDR3 DNA is TGTGCCAGCAGTTTACCTCAGGGAGAAGCTTTCTTT. Amino acid sequence: CASSLPQGEAFF. This chain uses TRBV28 with TRBJ1-1; D may be TRBD1 (5 bases). Germline V gives CDR1 MDHEN, CDR2 SYDVKM. CDR3 length equals 12 residues. V dropped 2 bases and J dropped 8 bases, with 9 bases sitting between them.

The V and J genes are TRBV29-1 and TRBJ1-5; D gene unclear. This CDR3 has 13 amino acids. V lost 6 bases, J lost 0 bases, and 9 bases lay in between. CDR1 is SQVTM, CDR2 ANQGSEA, per germline. The CDR3 nucleotides read TGCAGCGTCAAAGGAAGTAGCAATCAGCCCCAGCATTTT. Amino acid sequence: CSVKGSSNQPQHF.

This clone was seen a handful of times. V and J are TRBV25-1 and TRBJ2-3; D not certain. CDR1 and CDR2 (germline): MGHDK, SYGVNS. CDR3 length: 16 residues. Trimming pared 3 bases from V and 2 bases from J, leaving 15 bases between. CDR3 nucleotides: TGTGCCAGCAGTGAGGATCTGGAAGGCATCACAGATACGCAGTATTTT. This encodes CASSEDLEGITDTQYF.

The genes are TRBV11-2 and TRBJ2-7; 8 bases line up with TRBD1. This CDR3 spans 15 amino acids. The V and J ends lost 5 bases and 3 bases, in that order; junction bases with no gene match: 9. Looked up from germline, CDR1 is SGHAT and CDR2 is FQNNGV. The CDR3 DNA is TGTGCCAGCAGCCAAGGACAGGGTTTCGTCTACGAGCAGTACTTC. Its translation is CASSQGQGFVYEQYF.

This clone was counted a few times. V is TRBV29-1 and J is TRBJ1-5; D may be TRBD1 (6 bases). Trimming took 7 bases from V and 6 from J, leaving 19 bases between them. Per germline, CDR1 SQVTM and CDR2 ANQGSEA. The CDR3 sequence is 14 residues long. The CDR3: CSASRGASGQPQHF. The CDR3 nucleotides read TGCAGCGCCTCCCGGGGGGCAAGTGGTCAGCCCCAGCATTTT.

There are a few counts of this clone. V gene TRBV6-5 combines with J gene TRBJ1-5, with 7 bases matching TRBD1. The ends lost 6 bases at V and 5 bases at J; junction bases unmatched: 4. CDR1 and CDR2 from the germline V gene are MNHEY and SVGAGI. The CDR3 runs to 13 residues. The CDR3 nucleotides are TGTGCCAGCAGAGTAGACAGGGATCAGCCCCAGCATTTT. Residues: CASRVDRDQPQHF.

The V and J genes are TRBV7-2 and TRBJ2-5; weak D call: TRBD2 (6 bases). V was shortened by 3 bases and J by 5 bases, with 16 bases between the two germline ends. The CDR3 covers 15 residues. CDR1 is SGHTA and CDR2 is FQGNSA in the germline V gene. The CDR3 protein is CASSLAPGRGETQYF. The DNA of the CDR3 is TGTGCCAGCAGCTTGGCACCCGGGAGAGGGGAGACCCAGTACTTC.

In this sample, this clone turned up a few times. V usage is TRBV30 and J usage is TRBJ1-5; TRBD1 agrees at 7 bases. This CDR3 contains 14 residues. CDR1 and CDR2 (germline): GTSNPN, SVGIG (reference sequence). Trimming cost V 2 bases and J 7 bases; bases outside gene matches: 8. The CDR3 nucleotides are TGTGCCTGGAGTCAACAGGGGAGAGGGCAGCCCCAGCATTTT. As protein: CAWSQQGRGQPQHF. Full variable domain (remainder filled in from reference TRBV30 and TRBJ1-5): SQTIHQWPATLVQPVGSPLSLECTVEGTSNPNLYWYRQAAGRGLQLLFYSVGIGQISSEVPQNLSASRPQDRQFILSSKKLLLSDSGFYLCAWSQQGRGQPQHFGDGTRLSIL.

The rearrangement links TRBV14 to TRBJ2-7, with 9 bases that match TRBD2. Germline loops: CDR1 SGHDN, CDR2 FVKESK. After removal of 2 bases from V and 6 bases from J, the junction contained 8 bases not matched to a gene. The CDR3 spans 15 residues. This CDR3 reads CASSQRVAGVGEQYF. CDR3 sequence (DNA): TGTGCCAGCAGCCAACGGGTAGCGGGAGTGGGCGAGCAGTACTTC.

This chain connects TRBV7-3 to TRBJ2-3; 14 nucleotides line up with TRBD2. The CDR3 loop spans 16 amino acids. Unmatched junction bases numbered 10, after V lost 8 bases and J lost 6 bases. In germline, CDR1 is SGHTA, CDR2 FQGTGA. This chain's CDR3 is CASGTGLAGGRDTQYF. The CDR3 DNA reads as TGTGCCAGCGGGACAGGACTAGCGGGAGGCCGGGATACGCAGTATTTT.

V is TRBV11-2 and J is TRBJ1-5; 8 bases align to TRBD1. The germline gives CDR1 SGHAT, CDR2 FQNNGV. The CDR3 loop spans 12 amino acids. The V gene end was trimmed by 5 bases and the J gene end by 9 bases; junction bases not matched to a gene: 3. CDR3 in DNA: TGTGCCAGCAGCCCAGGGGGCCGGCCCCAGCATTTT. Encoded protein: CASSPGGRPQHF. Complete variable domain (other parts from reference TRBV11-2 and TRBJ1-5): EAGVAQSPRYKIIEKRQSVAFWCNPISGHATLYWYQQILGQGPKLLIQFQNNGVVDDSQLPKDRFSAERLKGVDSTLKIQPAKLEDSAVYLCASSPGGRPQHFGDGTRLSIL.

The rearrangement uses TRBV27 and TRBJ2-1; the D gene is possibly TRBD1 (5 bases). CDR1 MNHEY and CDR2 SMNVEV come from the germline V gene (reference sequence). V was pared by 11 bases and J by 7 bases, with 15 bases between. The CDR3 consists of 12 residues. The CDR3 sequence is CAGHGMTNEQFF. CDR3 in DNA: TGTGCCGGACATGGGATGACGAATGAGCAGTTCTTC.

The chain joins TRBV16 to TRBJ2-5; 10 bases agree with TRBD2. With 1 base clipped from V and 10 bases from J, the junction kept 9 bases outside the gene matches. There are 15 residues in the CDR3. CDR1 is KGHSY and CDR2 is FQNENV in the germline V gene. The CDR3 loop is CASSQFDPSGSGQYF. Here the CDR3 DNA reads TGTGCCAGCAGCCAATTCGATCCTAGCGGGAGTGGCCAGTACTTC.

This clone was found a few times. The V and J genes are TRBV5-1 and TRBJ2-3, with D unclear. The CDR3 runs to 15 residues. Per the germline V gene, CDR1 is SGHRS and CDR2 is YFSETQ. V was pared by 1 base and J by 0 bases, with 9 bases between. The CDR3 sequence: CASSLTVASTDTQYF. The DNA of the CDR3 is TGCGCCAGCAGCTTGACGGTGGCGAGCACAGATACGCAGTATTTT. The full variable domain, completed using reference TRBV5-1 and TRBJ2-3, is KAGVTQTPRYLIKTRGQQVTLSCSPISGHRSVSWYQQTPGQGLQFLFEYFSETQRNKGNFPGRFSGRQFSNSRSEMNVSTLELGDSALYLCASSLTVASTDTQYFGPGTRLTVL.

This clone was detected a few times. Other DNA sequences within the sample encode an identical CDR3. V and J are TRBV29-1 and TRBJ1-2; D may be TRBD1 (5 bases). The V gene lost 1 base and the J gene lost 4 bases, with 7 bases spanning the gap. Germline V lookup: CDR1 SQVTM, CDR2 ANQGSEA. This CDR3 region has 12 residues. The CDR3 DNA follows: TGCAGCGTTGAAGGGCAGGGCTATGGCTACACCTTC. It specifies CSVEGQGYGYTF.

This clone was seen only a few times. In DNA form, the CDR3 reads TGTGCCAGCAGTTCCGAGTACTATGGCTACACCTTC. The encoded protein is CASSSEYYGYTF. The chain couples TRBV11-2 to TRBJ1-2; D not resolved. With 6 bases removed from V and 3 bases from J, the gap between germline ends came to 8 bases. Per the germline V gene, CDR1 is SGHAT and CDR2 is FQNNGV. This CDR3 is built from 12 residues.

This clone was observed a few times. V and J are TRBV2 and TRBJ2-1; unclear D gene. Trimming shortened V by 4 bases and J by 5 bases, and 9 bases separated the two germline ends. Germline CDR1 and CDR2: SNHLY and FYNNEI. The CDR3 has 13 residues. The CDR3 region has the DNA TGTGCCAGCAGTGTAGAGACAAACAATGAGCAGTTCTTC. Residues: CASSVETNNEQFF.

The chain has TRBV7-2 and TRBJ2-7; D perhaps matches TRBD2 (5 bases). Trimming took off 1 base at V and 3 bases at J, with 13 bases between the two ends. Germline CDR1 is SGHTA and CDR2 is FQGNSA. The CDR3 spans 15 residues. The CDR3 DNA follows: TGTGCCAGCAGCTTAGACCCTAGCAGCTACTACGAGCAGTACTTC. Its protein is CASSLDPSSYYEQYF.

This sequence joins TRBV7-9 and TRBJ1-2; no definite D call. Trimming stripped 3 bases from V and 8 bases from J, with 10 bases between. The CDR3 is 12 amino acids. CDR1 is SEHNR, CDR2 FQNEAQ, per germline (reference sequence). The chain's CDR3 is CASSFEDFGYTF. DNA for the CDR3: TGTGCCAGCAGCTTTGAGGACTTCGGCTACACCTTC.